The sequence of this TCR beta chain was determined in a study of OX40 agonist ivuxolimab in advanced cancers. About the research overall: Every 2 weeks, ivuxolimab was infused into the patients intravenously at between 0.01 and 10 mg/kg. A male proportion of about 84% was recorded, with mean age approximately 57 years and range roughly 23 to 79. Study observations and caveats: Expanded peripheral T cell antigen specificity was not determined.

From germline, CDR1 is SEHNR and CDR2 FQNEAQ (reference sequence). V gave up 1 base and J gave up 2 bases, with 13 bases separating them. This CDR3 is built from 16 residues. Method: immunoSEQ multiplex PCR; TCRdb's copy keeps in-frame clones and lacks some. The sample records 70,000 to 80,000 clones, 85% to 95% being singletons. Worth noting for this clone: What it binds is unknown.

This chain uses TRBV7-9 with TRBJ2-3; TRBD2 is a possible D gene (6 bases). The sequence was obtained from an adult with an advanced solid tumor such as melanoma, head and neck, liver or kidney cancer. Sequencing was performed on CD4+ or CD8+ T cells sorted from blood, taken in a trial of the OX40 agonist ivuxolimab. The CDR3 DNA follows: TGTGCCAGCAGCTTAGGAGGACGGGGGAACACAGATACGCAGTATTTT. Translation gives CASSLGGRGNTDTQYF.